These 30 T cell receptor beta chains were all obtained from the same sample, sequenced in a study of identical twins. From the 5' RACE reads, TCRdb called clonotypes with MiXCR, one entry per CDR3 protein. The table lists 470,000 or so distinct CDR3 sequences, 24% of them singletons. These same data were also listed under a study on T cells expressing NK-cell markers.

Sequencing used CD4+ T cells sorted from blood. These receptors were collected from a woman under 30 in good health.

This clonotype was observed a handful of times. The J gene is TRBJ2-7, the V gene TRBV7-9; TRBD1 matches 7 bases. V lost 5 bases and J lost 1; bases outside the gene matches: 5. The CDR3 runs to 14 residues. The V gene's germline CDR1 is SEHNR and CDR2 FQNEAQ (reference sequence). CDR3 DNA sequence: TGTGCCAGCAGCGCCAACAGGGGTTCCTACGAGCAGTACTTC. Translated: CASSANRGSYEQYF.

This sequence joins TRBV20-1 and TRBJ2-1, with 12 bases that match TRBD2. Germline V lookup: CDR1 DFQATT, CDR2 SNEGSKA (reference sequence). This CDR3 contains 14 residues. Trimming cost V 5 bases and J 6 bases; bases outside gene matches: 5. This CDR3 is CSAWTSGVGNEQFF. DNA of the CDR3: TGCAGTGCTTGGACTAGCGGGGTAGGCAATGAGCAGTTCTTC.

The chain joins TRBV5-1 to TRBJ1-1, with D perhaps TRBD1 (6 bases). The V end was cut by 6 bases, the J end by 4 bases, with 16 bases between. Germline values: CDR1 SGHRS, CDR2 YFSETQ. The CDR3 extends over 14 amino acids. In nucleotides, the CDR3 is TGCGCCAGCACCGTAGGGGGGCCCGGCACTGAAGCTTTCTTT. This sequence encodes CASTVGGPGTEAFF. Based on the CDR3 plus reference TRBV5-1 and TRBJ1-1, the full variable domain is KAGVTQTPRYLIKTRGQQVTLSCSPISGHRSVSWYQQTPGQGLQFLFEYFSETQRNKGNFPGRFSGRQFSNSRSEMNVSTLELGDSALYLCASTVGGPGTEAFFGQGTRLTVV.

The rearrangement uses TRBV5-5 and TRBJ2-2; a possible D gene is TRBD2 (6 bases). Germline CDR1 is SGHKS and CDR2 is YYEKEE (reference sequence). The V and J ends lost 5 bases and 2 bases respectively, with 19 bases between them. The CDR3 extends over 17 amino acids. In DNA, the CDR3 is TGTGCCAGCAGGGTGGGAGGCCGGATCTTAAACACCGGGGAGCTGTTTTTT. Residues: CASRVGGRILNTGELFF.

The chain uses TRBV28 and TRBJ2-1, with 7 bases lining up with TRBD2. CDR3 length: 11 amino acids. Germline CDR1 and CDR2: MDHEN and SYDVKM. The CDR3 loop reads CAGGVFNEQFF. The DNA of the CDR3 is TGTGCGGGGGGGGTCTTCAATGAGCAGTTCTTC.

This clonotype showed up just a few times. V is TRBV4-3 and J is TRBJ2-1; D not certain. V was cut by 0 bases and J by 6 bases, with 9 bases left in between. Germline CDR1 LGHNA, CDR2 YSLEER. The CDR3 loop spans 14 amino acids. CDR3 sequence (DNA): TGCGCCAGCAGCCAAGATCTTTCGGGCAATGAGCAGTTCTTC. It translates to CASSQDLSGNEQFF.

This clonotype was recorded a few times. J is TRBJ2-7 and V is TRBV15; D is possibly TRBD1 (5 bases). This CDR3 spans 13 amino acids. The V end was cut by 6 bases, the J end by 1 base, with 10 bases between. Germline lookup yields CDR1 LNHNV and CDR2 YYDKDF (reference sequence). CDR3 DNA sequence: TGTGCCACCAGACAGGTACCTTCCTACGAGCAGTACTTC. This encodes CATRQVPSYEQYF.

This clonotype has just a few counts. CDR3 DNA: TGTGCCAGCAGCAGGGTTTTCGGCACAGATACGCAGTATTTT. It codes for CASSRVFGTDTQYF. The chain employs TRBV9 and TRBJ2-3, with D hard to call. The ends were cut back, 4 bases at V and 1 base at J, with 10 bases in the middle. Germline V gene lookup returns CDR1 SGDLS and CDR2 YYNGEE. CDR3 length: 14 residues.

The CDR3 sequence: CASSEGTVNEQFF. CDR3 DNA: TGCGCCAGCAGCGAAGGGACAGTCAATGAGCAGTTCTTC. The V call is TRBV5-1, the J call TRBJ2-1; 7 bases match TRBD1. Trimming took 4 bases from V and 6 from J; bases not matched to a gene: 4. The V gene's germline CDR1 is SGHRS and CDR2 YFSETQ. The CDR3 totals 13 residues.

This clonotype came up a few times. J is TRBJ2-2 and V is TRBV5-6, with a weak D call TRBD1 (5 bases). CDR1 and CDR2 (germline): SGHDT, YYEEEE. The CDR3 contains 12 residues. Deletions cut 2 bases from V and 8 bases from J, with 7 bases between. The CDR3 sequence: CASSFRAGELFF. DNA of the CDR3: TGTGCCAGCAGCTTCAGGGCTGGGGAGCTGTTTTTT.

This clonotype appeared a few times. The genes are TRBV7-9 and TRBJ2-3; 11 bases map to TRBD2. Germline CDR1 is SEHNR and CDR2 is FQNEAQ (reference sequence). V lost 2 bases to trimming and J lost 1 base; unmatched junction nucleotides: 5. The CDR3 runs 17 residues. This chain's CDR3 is CASSLTSGGPRTDTQYF. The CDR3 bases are TGTGCCAGCAGCTTAACTAGCGGGGGTCCCCGCACAGATACGCAGTATTTT. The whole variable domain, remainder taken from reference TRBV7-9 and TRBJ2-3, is DTGVSQNPRHKITKRGQNVTFRCDPISEHNRLYWYRQTLGQGPEFLTYFQNEAQLEKSRLLSDRFSAERPKGSFSTLEIQRTEQGDSAMYLCASSLTSGGPRTDTQYFGPGTRLTVL.

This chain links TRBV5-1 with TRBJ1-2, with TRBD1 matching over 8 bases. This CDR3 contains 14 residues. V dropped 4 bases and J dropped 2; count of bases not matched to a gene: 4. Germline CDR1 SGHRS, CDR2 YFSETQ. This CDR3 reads CASSGGQANYGYTF. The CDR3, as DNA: TGCGCCAGCAGCGGGGGACAGGCCAACTATGGCTACACCTTC.

For the CDR3, the DNA is TGTGCCAGCAGTTTAAGTCGGACTAGGGGAGATGCCAAAAACATTCAGTACTTC. Translating it yields CASSLSRTRGDAKNIQYF. The chain couples TRBV28 to TRBJ2-4, with 7 bases aligning to TRBD2. CDR1 MDHEN and CDR2 SYDVKM come from the germline V gene. CDR3 length equals 18 residues. V shed 2 bases and J 1 base; nucleotides not matched to a gene: 11.

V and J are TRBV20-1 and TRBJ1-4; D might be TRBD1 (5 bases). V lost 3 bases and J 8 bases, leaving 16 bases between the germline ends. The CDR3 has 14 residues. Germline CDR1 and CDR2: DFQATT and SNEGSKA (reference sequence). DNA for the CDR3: TGCAGTGCTAGGGGTCCCGGGACCCGCGAAAAACTGTTTTTT. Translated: CSARGPGTREKLFF.

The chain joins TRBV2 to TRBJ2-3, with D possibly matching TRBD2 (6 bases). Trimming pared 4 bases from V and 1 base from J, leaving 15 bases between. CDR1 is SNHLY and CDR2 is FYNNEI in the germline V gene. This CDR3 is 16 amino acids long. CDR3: CASSGGGAQGTDTQYF. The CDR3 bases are TGTGCCAGCAGTGGTGGAGGGGCGCAGGGCACAGATACGCAGTATTTT.

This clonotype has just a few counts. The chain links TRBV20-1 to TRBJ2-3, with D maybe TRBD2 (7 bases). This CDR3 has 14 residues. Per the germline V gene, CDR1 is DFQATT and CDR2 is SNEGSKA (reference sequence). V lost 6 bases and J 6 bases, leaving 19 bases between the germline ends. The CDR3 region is CSARRGGEIDTQYF. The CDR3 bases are TGCAGTGCCCGTCGAGGGGGGGAGATCGATACGCAGTATTTT.

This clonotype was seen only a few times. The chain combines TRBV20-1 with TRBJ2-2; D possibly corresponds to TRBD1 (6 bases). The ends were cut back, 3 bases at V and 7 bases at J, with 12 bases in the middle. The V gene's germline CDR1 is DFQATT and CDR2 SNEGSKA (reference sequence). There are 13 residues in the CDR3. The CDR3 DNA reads TGCAGTGCTAGCAAACAGGGAGTCGGGGAGCTGTTTTTT. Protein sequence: CSASKQGVGELFF.

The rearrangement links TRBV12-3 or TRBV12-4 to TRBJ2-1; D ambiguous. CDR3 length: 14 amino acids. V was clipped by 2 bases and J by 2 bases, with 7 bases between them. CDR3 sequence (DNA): TGTGCCAGCAGTTTACCCCGAACCTACAATGAGCAGTTCTTC. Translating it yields CASSLPRTYNEQFF.

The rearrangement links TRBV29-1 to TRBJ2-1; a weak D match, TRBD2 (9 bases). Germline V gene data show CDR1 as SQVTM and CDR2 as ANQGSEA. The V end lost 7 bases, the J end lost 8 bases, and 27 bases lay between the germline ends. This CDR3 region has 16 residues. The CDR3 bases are TGCAGCGCATTACAGGGGGGTAGCGGGAGTGAGGATGAGCAGTTCTTC. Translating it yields CSALQGGSGSEDEQFF.

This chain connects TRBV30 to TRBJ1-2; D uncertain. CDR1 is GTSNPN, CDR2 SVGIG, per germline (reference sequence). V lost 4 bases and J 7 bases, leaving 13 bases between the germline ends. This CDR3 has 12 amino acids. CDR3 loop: CAWKLGGFGYTF. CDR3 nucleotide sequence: TGTGCCTGGAAGTTGGGAGGTTTTGGCTACACCTTC.

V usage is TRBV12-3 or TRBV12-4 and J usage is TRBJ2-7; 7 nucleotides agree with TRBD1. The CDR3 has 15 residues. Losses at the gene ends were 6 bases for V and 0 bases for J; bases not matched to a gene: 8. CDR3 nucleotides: TGTGCCAGCAGCGTCGATCCAGGGGGCTCCTACGAGCAGTACTTC. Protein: CASSVDPGGSYEQYF.

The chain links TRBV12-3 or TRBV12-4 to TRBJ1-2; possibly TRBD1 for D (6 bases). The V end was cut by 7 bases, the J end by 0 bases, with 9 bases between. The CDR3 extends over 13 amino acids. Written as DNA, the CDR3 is TGTGCCAGCAAGGACAGAGCTAACTATGGCTACACCTTC. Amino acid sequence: CASKDRANYGYTF.

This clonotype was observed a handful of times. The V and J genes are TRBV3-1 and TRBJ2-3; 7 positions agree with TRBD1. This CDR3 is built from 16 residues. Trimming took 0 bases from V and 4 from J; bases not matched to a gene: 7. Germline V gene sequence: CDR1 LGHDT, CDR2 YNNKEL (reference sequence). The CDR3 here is CASSQDDRAFADTQYF. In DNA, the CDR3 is TGTGCCAGCAGCCAAGATGACAGGGCATTCGCAGATACGCAGTATTTT.

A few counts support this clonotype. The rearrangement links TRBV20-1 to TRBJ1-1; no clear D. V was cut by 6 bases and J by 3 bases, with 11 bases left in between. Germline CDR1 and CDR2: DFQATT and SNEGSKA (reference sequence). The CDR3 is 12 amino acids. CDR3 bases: TGCAGTGCCAAAACACCAGACACTGAAGCTTTCTTT. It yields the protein CSAKTPDTEAFF.

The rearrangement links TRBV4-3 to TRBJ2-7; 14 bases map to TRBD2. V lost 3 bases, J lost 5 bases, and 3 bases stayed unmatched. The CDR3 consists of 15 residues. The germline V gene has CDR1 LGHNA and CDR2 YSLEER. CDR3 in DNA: TGCGCCAGCAGCCACTTGGGACTAGCGGGGGACGAGCAGTACTTC. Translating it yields CASSHLGLAGDEQYF.

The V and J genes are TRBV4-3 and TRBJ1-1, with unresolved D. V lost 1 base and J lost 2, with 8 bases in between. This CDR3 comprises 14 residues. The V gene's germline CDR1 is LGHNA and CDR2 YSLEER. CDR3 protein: CASSQARSNTEAFF. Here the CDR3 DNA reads TGCGCCAGCAGCCAAGCCCGATCTAACACTGAAGCTTTCTTT.

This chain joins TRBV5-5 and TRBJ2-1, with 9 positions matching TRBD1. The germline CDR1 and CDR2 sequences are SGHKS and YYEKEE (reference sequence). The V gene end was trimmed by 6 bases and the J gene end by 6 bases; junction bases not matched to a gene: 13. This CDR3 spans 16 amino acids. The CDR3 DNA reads TGTGCCAGCACACCCCCCGGGACAGGGACAACCAATGAGCAGTTCTTC. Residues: CASTPPGTGTTNEQFF.

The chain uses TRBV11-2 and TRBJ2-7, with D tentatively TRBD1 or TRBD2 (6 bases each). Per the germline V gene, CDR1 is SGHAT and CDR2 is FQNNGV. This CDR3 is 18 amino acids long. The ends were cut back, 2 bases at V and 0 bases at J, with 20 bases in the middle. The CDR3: CASSLRGVGRLHSYEQYF. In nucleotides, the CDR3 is TGTGCCAGCAGCTTAAGGGGGGTTGGGAGGCTCCACTCCTACGAGCAGTACTTC. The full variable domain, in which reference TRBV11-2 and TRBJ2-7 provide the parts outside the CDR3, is EAGVAQSPRYKIIEKRQSVAFWCNPISGHATLYWYQQILGQGPKLLIQFQNNGVVDDSQLPKDRFSAERLKGVDSTLKIQPAKLEDSAVYLCASSLRGVGRLHSYEQYFGPGTRLTVT.

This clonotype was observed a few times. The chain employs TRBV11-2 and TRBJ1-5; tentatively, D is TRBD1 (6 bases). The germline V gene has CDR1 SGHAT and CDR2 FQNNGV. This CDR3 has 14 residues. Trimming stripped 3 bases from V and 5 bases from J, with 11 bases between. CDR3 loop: CASSLWGQDQPQHF. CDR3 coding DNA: TGTGCCAGCAGCTTGTGGGGGCAGGATCAGCCCCAGCATTTT. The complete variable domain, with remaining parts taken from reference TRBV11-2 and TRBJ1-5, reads EAGVAQSPRYKIIEKRQSVAFWCNPISGHATLYWYQQILGQGPKLLIQFQNNGVVDDSQLPKDRFSAERLKGVDSTLKIQPAKLEDSAVYLCASSLWGQDQPQHFGDGTRLSIL.

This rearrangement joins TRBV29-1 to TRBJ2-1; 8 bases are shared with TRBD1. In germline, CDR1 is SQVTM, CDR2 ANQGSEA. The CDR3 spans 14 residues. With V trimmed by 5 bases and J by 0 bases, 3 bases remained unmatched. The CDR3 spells CSVRQGSSYNEQFF. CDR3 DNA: TGCAGCGTTCGACAGGGGAGCTCCTACAATGAGCAGTTCTTC.